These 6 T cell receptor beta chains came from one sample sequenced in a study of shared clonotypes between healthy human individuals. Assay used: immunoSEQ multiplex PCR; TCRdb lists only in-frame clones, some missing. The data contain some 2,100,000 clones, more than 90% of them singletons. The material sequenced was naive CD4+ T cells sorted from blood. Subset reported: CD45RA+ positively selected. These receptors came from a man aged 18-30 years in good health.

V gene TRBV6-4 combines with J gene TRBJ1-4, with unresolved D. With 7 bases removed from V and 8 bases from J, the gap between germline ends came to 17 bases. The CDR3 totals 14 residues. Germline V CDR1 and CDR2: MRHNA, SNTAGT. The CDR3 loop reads CASNLLGGREKLFF. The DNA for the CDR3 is TGTGCCAGCAACTTGCTGGGTGGGAGGGAAAAACTGTTTTTT.

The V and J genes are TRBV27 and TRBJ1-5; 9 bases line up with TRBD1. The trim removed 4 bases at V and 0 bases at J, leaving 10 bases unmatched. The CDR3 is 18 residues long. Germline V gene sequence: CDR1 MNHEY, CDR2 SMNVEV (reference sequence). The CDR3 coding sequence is TGTGCCAGCAGTTCTGACAGGGGGAATGCCTATAGCAATCAGCCCCAGCATTTT. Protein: CASSSDRGNAYSNQPQHF.

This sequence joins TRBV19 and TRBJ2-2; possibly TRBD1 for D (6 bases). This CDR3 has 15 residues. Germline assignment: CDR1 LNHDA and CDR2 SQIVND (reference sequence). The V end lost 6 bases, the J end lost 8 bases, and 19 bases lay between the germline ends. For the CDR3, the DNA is TGTGCCAGTAGACCGGGACATTTATCCGGGGGGGAGCTGTTTTTT. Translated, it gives CASRPGHLSGGELFF.

The chain's CDR3 is CAIRGGANTEAFF. The DNA of the CDR3 is TGTGCCATCAGGGGCGGGGCGAACACTGAAGCTTTCTTT. The V call is TRBV10-3, the J call TRBJ1-1, with D perhaps matching TRBD1 (5 bases). The germline gives CDR1 ENHRY, CDR2 SYGVKD. V was trimmed by 6 bases and J by 1 base, leaving 9 bases between them. CDR3 size: 13 residues.

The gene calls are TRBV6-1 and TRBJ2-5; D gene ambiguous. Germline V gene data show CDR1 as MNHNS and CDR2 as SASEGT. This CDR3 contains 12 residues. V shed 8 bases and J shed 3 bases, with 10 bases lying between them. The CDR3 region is CASESYKETQYF. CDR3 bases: TGTGCCAGCGAATCGTACAAAGAGACCCAGTACTTC.

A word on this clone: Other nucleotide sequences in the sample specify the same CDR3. For the CDR3, the DNA is TGTGCCAGCAGCTCCCGGACAGACCAGAACACTGAAGCTTTCTTT. Residues: CASSSRTDQNTEAFF. The chain employs TRBV9 and TRBJ1-1; D may be TRBD1 (6 bases). The CDR3 loop spans 15 amino acids. The V gene lost 4 bases and the J gene lost 1 base, with 14 bases spanning the gap. In germline, CDR1 is SGDLS, CDR2 YYNGEE.